This T cell receptor (beta chain) was retrieved from a study of T cells after posttransplantation cyclophosphamide. Overall study findings and caveats: TRB overlap between skin or GI tissue T cells and blood was limited.

This clone was observed a handful of times. The antigen is not known. The table came from immunoSEQ multiplex PCR; TCRdb's copy has only in-frame clones and leaves some out. Altogether about 37,000 clones were found in the sample, and no singletons occur. CDR1 and CDR2 from the germline V gene are SGDLS and YYNGEE. This CDR3 is built from 14 residues. Trimming took 4 bases from V and 4 from J; bases not matched to a gene: 5. This receptor was obtained from a man aged 25-45 years in good health and a related stem cell transplant donor. Source material: PBMCs. The J gene is TRBJ1-1, the V gene TRBV9; the match to TRBD1 covers 9 bases. The CDR3 is CASSPNRGLTEAFF. The CDR3 coding sequence is TGTGCCAGCAGCCCCAACAGGGGGCTCACTGAAGCTTTCTTT.